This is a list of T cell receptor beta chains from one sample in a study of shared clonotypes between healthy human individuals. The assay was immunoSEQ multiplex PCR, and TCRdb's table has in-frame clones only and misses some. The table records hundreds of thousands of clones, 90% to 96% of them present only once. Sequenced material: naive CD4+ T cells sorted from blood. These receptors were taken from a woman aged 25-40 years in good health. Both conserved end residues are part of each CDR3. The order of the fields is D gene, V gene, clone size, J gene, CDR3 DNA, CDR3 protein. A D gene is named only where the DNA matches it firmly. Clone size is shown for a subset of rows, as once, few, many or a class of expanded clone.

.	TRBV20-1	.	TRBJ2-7	TGCAGTGTTGGGCAGGGTTACGAGCAGTACTTC	CSVGQGYEQYF
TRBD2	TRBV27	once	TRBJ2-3	TGTGCCAGCAGGCCCGGACTAGCGGGAGTCCGCACAGATACGCAGTATTTT	CASRPGLAGVRTDTQYF
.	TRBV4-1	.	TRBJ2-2	TGCGCCAGCAGCCAAGTCTCCAGAGGAGAGAACACCGGGGAGCTGTTTTTT	CASSQVSRGENTGELFF
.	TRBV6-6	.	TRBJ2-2	TGTGCCAGCAGCGCATCGGACGCGTCCGGGGAGCTGTTTTTT	CASSASDASGELFF
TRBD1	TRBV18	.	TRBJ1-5	TGTGCCAGCTCGCCCCGGACAGGTGACAATCAGCCCCAGCATTTT	CASSPRTGDNQPQHF
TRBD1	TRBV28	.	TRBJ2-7	TGTGCCAGCAGTCCCCAATCGGACAGGTTCTCCTACGAGCAGTACTTC	CASSPQSDRFSYEQYF
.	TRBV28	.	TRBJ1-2	TGTGCCAGCAGCCCCCAGGGGCTCAGGAGCTATGGCTACACCTTC	CASSPQGLRSYGYTF
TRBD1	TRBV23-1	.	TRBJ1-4	TGCGCCAGCAGTCAATCCCTCGGGACAGGCTTTTTT	CASSQSLGTGFF
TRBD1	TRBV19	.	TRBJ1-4	TGTGCCAGTGCCGGGACAGGGGCTACAACTAATGAAAAACTGTTTTTT	CASAGTGATTNEKLFF
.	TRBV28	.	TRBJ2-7	TGTGCCAGCAGTTTAACAGTACCCGAGCAGTACTTC	CASSLTVPEQYF
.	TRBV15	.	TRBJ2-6	TGTGCCACCAGCCCCATAGGGAACCCTTACGTCCTGACTTTC	CATSPIGNPYVLTF
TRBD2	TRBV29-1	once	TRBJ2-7	TGCAGCGTCGGGACTAGCGGAACCTACGAGCAGTACTTC	CSVGTSGTYEQYF
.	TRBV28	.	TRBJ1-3	TGTGCCAGCAGTACAGCGCCGGGAAACACCATATATTTT	CASSTAPGNTIYF
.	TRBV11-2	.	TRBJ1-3	TGTGCCAGCAGCTTAGAGACAGTAACCCTATCCAATACCATATATTTT	CASSLETVTLSNTIYF
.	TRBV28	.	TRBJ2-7	TGTGCCAGCAGCGACCGAGACGGGGGCCCTAACTACGAGCAGTACTTC	CASSDRDGGPNYEQYF
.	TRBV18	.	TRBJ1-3	TGTGCCAGCTCACCAACGAACACAGGAACTGGAAACACCATATATTTT	CASSPTNTGTGNTIYF
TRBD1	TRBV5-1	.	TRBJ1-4	TGCGCCAGCAGCTTGTTAGGGCAGGGGGCTGATGCTAATGAAAAACTGTTTTTT	CASSLLGQGADANEKLFF
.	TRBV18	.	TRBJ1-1	TGTGCCAGCTCACCCGTGGGGGGACCCGACACTGAAGCTTTCTTT	CASSPVGGPDTEAFF
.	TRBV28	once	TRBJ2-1	TGTGCCAGCAGTTTCAATTATGAGCAGTTCTTC	CASSFNYEQFF
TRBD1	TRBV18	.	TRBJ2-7	TGTGCCAGCTCACCGTCCCGGGACAGGGCGGGGGAGCAGTACTTC	CASSPSRDRAGEQYF
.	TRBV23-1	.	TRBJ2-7	TGCGCCAGCAGTCGCAGGGTCGAAGAGCAGTACTTC	CASSRRVEEQYF
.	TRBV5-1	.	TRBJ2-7	TGCGCCAGCAGCTTGGGACGGACTACTTCCTACGAGCAGTACTTC	CASSLGRTTSYEQYF
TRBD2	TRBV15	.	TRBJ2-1	TGTGCCACCAGCGGACGGGGGGAGGAGGGAGTAGCGGGATCATACAATGAGCAGTTCTTC	CATSGRGEEGVAGSYNEQFF
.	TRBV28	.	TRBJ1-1	TGTGCCAGCAGTTTGGACACTCACATGAACACTGAAGCTTTCTTT	CASSLDTHMNTEAFF
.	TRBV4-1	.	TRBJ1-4	TGCGCCAGCAGCCAAGAAAGTCGGGGGGGTTGGAATGAAAAACTGTTTTTT	CASSQESRGGWNEKLFF
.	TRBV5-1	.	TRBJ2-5	TGCGCCAGCAGCTATAGCGTAAAAGAGACCCAGTACTTC	CASSYSVKETQYF
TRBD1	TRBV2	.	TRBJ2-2	TGTGCCAGCAGTGAATCGGGACAGGGTTACGTCAGGGAGCTGTTTTTT	CASSESGQGYVRELFF
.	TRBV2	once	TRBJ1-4	TGTGCCAGCAGCCTAGGAGGGCAGGGCGGGGAAAAACTGTTTTTT	CASSLGGQGGEKLFF
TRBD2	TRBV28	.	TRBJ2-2	TGTGCCAGCAGAAGGACTAGCGGGACCGGGGAGCTGTTTTTT	CASRRTSGTGELFF
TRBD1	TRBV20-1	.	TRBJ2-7	TGCAGTGCTCCAGGGGGCTACGAGCAGTACTTC	CSAPGGYEQYF
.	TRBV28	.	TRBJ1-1	TGTGCCAGCACCCCATCATCGGGGGCCGGCTACACTGAAGCTTTCTTT	CASTPSSGAGYTEAFF
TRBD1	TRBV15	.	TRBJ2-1	TGTGCCACCAGCAGGTTCATTCAGGGGGCAAATTCCTACAATGAGCAGTTCTTC	CATSRFIQGANSYNEQFF
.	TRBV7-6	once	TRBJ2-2	TGTGCCAGCAGCTTAGACTGGGGCGGAGGGAACACCGGGGAGCTGTTTTTT	CASSLDWGGGNTGELFF
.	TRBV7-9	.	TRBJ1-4	TGTGCCAGCACCATAGGAGGGGTAAATGAAAAACTGTTTTTT	CASTIGGVNEKLFF
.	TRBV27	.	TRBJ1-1	TGTGCCAGCAGTAACCCGGGCGAAAACACTGAAGCTTTCTTT	CASSNPGENTEAFF
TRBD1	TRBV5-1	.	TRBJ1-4	TGCGCCAGCAGCCTTGGACCCGGGACAGATACGGAAAAACTGTTTTTT	CASSLGPGTDTEKLFF
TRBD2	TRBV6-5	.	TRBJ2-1	TGTGCCAGCAGTTACTCGAGACTAGCGAGCTACAATGAGCAGTTCTTC	CASSYSRLASYNEQFF
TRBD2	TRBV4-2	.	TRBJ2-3	TGTGCCAGCAGCCGGACTAGCGGGAATGCAGATACGCAGTATTTT	CASSRTSGNADTQYF
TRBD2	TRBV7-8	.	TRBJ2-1	TGTGCCAGCAACCGGGCTAGCGGGAGGGACGGAGAGCAGTTCTTC	CASNRASGRDGEQFF
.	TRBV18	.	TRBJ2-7	TGTGCCAGCTCACCACCCAGTTCCTACGAGCAGTACTTC	CASSPPSSYEQYF
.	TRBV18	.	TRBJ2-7	TGTGCCAGCTCACCGCGGAGGAACGGGGCAGGGGACACCTACGAGCAGTACTTC	CASSPRRNGAGDTYEQYF
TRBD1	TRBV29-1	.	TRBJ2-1	TGCAGCGTTACTAGGACAGGGACTTTAGATGAGCAGTTCTTC	CSVTRTGTLDEQFF
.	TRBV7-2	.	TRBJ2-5	TGTGCCAGCAGCAAAGGTGGCATCTCGGAGACCCAGTACTTC	CASSKGGISETQYF
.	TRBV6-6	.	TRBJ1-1	TGTGCCAGCAGTTACTCGTTAGGTAACACTGAAGCTTTCTTT	CASSYSLGNTEAFF